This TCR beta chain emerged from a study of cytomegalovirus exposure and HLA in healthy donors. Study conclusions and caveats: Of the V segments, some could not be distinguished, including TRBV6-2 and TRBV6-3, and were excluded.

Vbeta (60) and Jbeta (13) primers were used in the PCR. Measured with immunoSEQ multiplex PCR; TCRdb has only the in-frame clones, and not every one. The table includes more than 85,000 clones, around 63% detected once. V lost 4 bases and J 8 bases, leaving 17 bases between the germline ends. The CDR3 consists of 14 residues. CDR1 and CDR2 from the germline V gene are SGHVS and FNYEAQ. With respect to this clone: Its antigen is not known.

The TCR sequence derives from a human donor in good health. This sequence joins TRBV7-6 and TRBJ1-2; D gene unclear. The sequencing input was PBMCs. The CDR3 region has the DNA TGTGCCAGCAGCTCAACTGCGGGCAGGCGGGGCTACACCTTC. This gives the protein CASSSTAGRRGYTF.